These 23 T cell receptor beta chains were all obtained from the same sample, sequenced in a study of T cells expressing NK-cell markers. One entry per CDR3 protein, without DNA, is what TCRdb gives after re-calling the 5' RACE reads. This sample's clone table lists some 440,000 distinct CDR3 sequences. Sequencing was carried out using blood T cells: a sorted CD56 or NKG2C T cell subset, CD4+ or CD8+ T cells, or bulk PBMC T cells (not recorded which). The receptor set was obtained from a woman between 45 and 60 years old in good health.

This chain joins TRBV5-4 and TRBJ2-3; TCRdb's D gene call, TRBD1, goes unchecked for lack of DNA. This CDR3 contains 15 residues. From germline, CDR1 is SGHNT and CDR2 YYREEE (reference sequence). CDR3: CASSWGGSIGDTQYF.

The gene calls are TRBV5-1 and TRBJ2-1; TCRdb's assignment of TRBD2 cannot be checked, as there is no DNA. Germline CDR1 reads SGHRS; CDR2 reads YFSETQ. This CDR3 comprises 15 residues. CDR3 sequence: CASSFGLEGSNEQFF.

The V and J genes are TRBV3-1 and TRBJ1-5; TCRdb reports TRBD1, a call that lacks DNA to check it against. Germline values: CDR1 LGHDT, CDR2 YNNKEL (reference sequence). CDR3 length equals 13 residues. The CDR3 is CASQAGGNQPQHF.

This CDR3 reads CASSEARLAGGETQYF. V and J are TRBV6-1 and TRBJ2-5; TCRdb gives TRBD2 as the D gene, but with no DNA this cannot be confirmed. Germline loops: CDR1 MNHNS, CDR2 SASEGT. This CDR3 comprises 16 residues.

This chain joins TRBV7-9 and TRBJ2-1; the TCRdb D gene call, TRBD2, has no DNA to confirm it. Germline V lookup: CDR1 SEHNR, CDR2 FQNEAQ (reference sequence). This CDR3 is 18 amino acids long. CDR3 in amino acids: CASSTRNPLAGLQGEQFF.

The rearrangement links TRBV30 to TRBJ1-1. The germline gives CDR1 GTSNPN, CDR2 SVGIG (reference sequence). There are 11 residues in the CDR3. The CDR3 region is CAWTLGTEAFF.

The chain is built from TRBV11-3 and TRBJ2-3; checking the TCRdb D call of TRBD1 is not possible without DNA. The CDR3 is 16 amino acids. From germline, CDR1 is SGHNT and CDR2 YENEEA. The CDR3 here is CASSLDQGREADTQYF.

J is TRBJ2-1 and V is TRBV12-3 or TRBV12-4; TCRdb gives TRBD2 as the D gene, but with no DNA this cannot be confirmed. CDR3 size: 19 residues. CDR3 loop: CASSPPGALAGATGNEQFF.

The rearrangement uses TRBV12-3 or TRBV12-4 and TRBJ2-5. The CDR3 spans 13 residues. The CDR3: CASSFSWRETQYF.

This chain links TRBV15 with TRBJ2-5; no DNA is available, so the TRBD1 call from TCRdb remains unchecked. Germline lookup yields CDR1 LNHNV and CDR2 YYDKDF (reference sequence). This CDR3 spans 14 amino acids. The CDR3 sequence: CATSRGRGAETQYF.

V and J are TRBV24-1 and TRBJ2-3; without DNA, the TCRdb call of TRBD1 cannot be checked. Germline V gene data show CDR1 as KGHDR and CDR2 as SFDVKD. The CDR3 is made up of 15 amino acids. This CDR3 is CATSEGGTGGDTQYF.

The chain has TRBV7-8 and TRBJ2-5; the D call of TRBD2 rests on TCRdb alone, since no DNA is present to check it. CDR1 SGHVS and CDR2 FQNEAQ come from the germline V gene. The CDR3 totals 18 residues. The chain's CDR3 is CASSTRLAGGGRGETQYF.

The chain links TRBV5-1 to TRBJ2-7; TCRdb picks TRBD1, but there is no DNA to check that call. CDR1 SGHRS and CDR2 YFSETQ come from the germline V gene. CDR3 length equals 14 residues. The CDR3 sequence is CASSFTGGKYEQYF.

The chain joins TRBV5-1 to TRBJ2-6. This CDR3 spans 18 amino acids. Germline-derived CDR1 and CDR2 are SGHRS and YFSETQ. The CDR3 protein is CASSPVGTRGTGANVLTF.

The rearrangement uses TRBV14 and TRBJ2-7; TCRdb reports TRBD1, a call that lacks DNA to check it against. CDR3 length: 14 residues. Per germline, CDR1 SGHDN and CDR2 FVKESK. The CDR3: CASSHHRVRDEQYF.

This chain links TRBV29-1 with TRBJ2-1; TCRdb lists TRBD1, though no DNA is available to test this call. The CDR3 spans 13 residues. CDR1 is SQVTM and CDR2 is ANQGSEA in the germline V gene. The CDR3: CSVRPGGAAEQFF.

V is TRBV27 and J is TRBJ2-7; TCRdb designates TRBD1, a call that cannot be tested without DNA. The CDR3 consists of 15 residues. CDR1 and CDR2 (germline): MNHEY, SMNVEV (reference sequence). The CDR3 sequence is CASSFGGAGSYEQYF.

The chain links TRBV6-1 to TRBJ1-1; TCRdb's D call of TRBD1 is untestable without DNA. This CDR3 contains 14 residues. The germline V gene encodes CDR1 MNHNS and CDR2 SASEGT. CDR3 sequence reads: CASCFGGGQREAFF.

Here the CDR3 reads CASSLARVDTQYF. The V and J genes are TRBV5-4 and TRBJ2-3. Germline V lookup: CDR1 SGHNT, CDR2 YYREEE (reference sequence). CDR3 size: 13 residues.

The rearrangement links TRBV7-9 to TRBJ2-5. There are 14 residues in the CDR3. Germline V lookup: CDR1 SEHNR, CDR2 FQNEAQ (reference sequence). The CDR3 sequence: CASSLAASVETQYF.

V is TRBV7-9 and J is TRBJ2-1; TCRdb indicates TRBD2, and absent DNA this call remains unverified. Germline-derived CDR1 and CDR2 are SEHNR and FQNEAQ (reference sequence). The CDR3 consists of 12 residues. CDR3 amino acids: CASSLVAHEQFF.

The CDR3 sequence: CASLGLGNVLTF. The chain uses TRBV12-3 or TRBV12-4 and TRBJ2-6. The CDR3 is 12 amino acids.

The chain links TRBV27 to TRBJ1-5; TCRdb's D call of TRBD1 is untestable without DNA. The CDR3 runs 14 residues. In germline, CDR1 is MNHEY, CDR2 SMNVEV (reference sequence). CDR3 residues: CATTGEPSSQPQHF.